The 17 T cell receptor beta chains below all came from one sample that was sequenced in a study of cytomegalovirus exposure and HLA in healthy donors. PCR employed 60 Vbeta and 13 Jbeta primers. Repertoires were generated with immunoSEQ multiplex PCR, while TCRdb's copy carries only in-frame clones and drops some. The data hold approximately 110,000 clones, with more than 65% observed a single time. Sequencing was performed on PBMCs. All receptors come from a woman in her forties in good health and CMV-seropositive.

In its sample, this clone was seen once. One junction end disagrees with the germline gene, perhaps due to a read error. CDR3 coding DNA: TGTGCCAGCAGCTTAGTAAACTTGAGGGATCCGGCCAAAAACAGTCAGTACTTC. As protein: CASSLVNLRDPAKNSQYF. The gene calls are TRBV7-8 and TRBJ2-4; possible D gene TRBD2, 5 bases. The CDR3 loop spans 18 amino acids. Germline CDR1 and CDR2: SGHVS and FQNEAQ.

The chain recombines TRBV2 with TRBJ1-2; D possibly corresponds to TRBD1 (6 bases). V shed 6 bases and J shed 4 bases, with 12 bases lying between them. The germline V gene encodes CDR1 SNHLY and CDR2 FYNNEI. This CDR3 comprises 13 residues. This CDR3 is CASSEQGPYGYTF. For the CDR3, the DNA is TGTGCCAGCAGCGAACAGGGTCCCTATGGCTACACCTTC.

The rearrangement joins TRBV5-1 to TRBJ2-5; tentatively, D is TRBD2 (5 bases). Germline CDR1 SGHRS, CDR2 YFSETQ. Trimming took off 4 bases at V and 5 bases at J, with 18 bases between the two ends. The CDR3 contains 15 residues. The CDR3 sequence is CASSMPGSGKETQYF. The CDR3 nucleotides are TGCGCCAGCAGCATGCCCGGTTCGGGGAAGGAGACCCAGTACTTC.

V gene TRBV28 combines with J gene TRBJ2-7; TRBD1 matches 7 bases. The germline gives CDR1 MDHEN, CDR2 SYDVKM. Trimming took 4 bases from V and 2 from J; bases not matched to a gene: 5. CDR3 size: 14 residues. CDR3 amino acids: CASSYGQDPYEQYF. DNA for the CDR3: TGTGCCAGCAGTTATGGACAGGATCCCTACGAGCAGTACTTC.

This chain connects TRBV30 to TRBJ1-2, with 7 positions matching TRBD1. The CDR3 extends over 14 amino acids. Germline V gives CDR1 GTSNPN, CDR2 SVGIG (reference sequence). Trimming removed 3 bases from V and 6 bases from J; junction bases left unmatched: 10. CDR3: CAWSVNRQGHGYTF. The CDR3 nucleotides are TGTGCCTGGAGCGTAAACCGACAGGGCCATGGCTACACCTTC.

V and J are TRBV10-3 and TRBJ2-5; 9 bases align to TRBD2. The DNA end favors TRBJ2-7, so the J call may be wrong. The CDR3 contains 15 residues. Germline V CDR1 and CDR2: ENHRY, SYGVKD. The CDR3 spells CAINLVAGEPSEQYF. The CDR3 DNA reads as TGTGCCATCAATCTAGTAGCGGGGGAACCCTCCGAGCAGTACTTC.

The chain joins TRBV5-4 to TRBJ2-7; D might be TRBD1 or TRBD2, each matching 5 bases. V lost 4 bases to trimming and J lost 7 bases, with 12 bases between them. The CDR3 covers 12 residues. Per the germline V gene, CDR1 is SGHNT and CDR2 is YYREEE (reference sequence). The chain's CDR3 is CASSLGEREQYF. The CDR3, as DNA: TGTGCCAGCAGCCTGGGGGAGCGTGAGCAGTACTTC.

This clone appeared once. The CDR3 DNA reads TGTGCCAGCAGCTCAGCGACAGCTAACTATGGCTACACCTTC. Translated: CASSSATANYGYTF. J is TRBJ1-2 and V is TRBV7-8; TRBD1 might be the D (5 bases). Germline V CDR1 and CDR2: SGHVS, FQNEAQ. The V and J ends lost 4 bases and 0 bases respectively, with 9 bases between them. This CDR3 spans 14 amino acids.

V and J are TRBV28 and TRBJ1-2; tentatively, D is TRBD1 (6 bases). The V end lost 5 bases, the J end lost 8 bases, and 12 bases lay between the germline ends. The germline CDR1 and CDR2 sequences are MDHEN and SYDVKM. The length of the CDR3 is 12 residues. The CDR3 bases are TGTGCCAGCAGTCCAGGACAGTACGGCTACACCTTC. Translated: CASSPGQYGYTF.

This clone was observed a handful of times. The rearrangement links TRBV2 to TRBJ1-5; a weak D match, TRBD1 (5 bases). The germline V and J ends were trimmed by 7 bases and 4 bases, with 17 bases remaining between them. Germline V gene sequence: CDR1 SNHLY, CDR2 FYNNEI. CDR3 length equals 15 residues. This CDR3 is CASTSQGSFNQPQHF. The CDR3 DNA follows: TGTGCCAGCACCTCCCAGGGCTCCTTTAATCAGCCCCAGCATTTT.

The chain joins TRBV6-1 to TRBJ2-5; 9 positions agree with TRBD1. From germline, CDR1 is MNHNS and CDR2 SASEGT. V trimming: 4 bases; J trimming: 0 bases; junction bases outside the gene matches: 6. The CDR3 covers 16 residues. DNA of the CDR3: TGTGCCAGCAGTGTTACAGGGGGCCTCGACCAAGAGACCCAGTACTTC. Its protein is CASSVTGGLDQETQYF.

The gene calls are TRBV28 and TRBJ1-5; 9 nucleotides line up with TRBD1. The germline CDR1 and CDR2 sequences are MDHEN and SYDVKM. This CDR3 contains 17 residues. The V gene end was trimmed by 5 bases and the J gene end by 1 base; junction bases not matched to a gene: 9. The CDR3 DNA reads TGTGCCAGCAGTGGGGGACAGGGAGCGATGAGCAATCAGCCCCAGCATTTT. Its translation: CASSGGQGAMSNQPQHF.

This rearrangement joins TRBV5-1 to TRBJ2-5; 7 bases fit TRBD2. Germline CDR1 and CDR2: SGHRS and YFSETQ. This CDR3 contains 16 residues. Trimming took 4 bases from V and 3 from J; bases not matched to a gene: 12. Written as DNA, the CDR3 is TGCGCCAGCAGCCGGCGTTATCCTAGCGGTAAAGAGACCCAGTACTTC. Translated: CASSRRYPSGKETQYF. Supplemented by reference TRBV5-1 and TRBJ2-5, the full variable domain reads KAGVTQTPRYLIKTRGQQVTLSCSPISGHRSVSWYQQTPGQGLQFLFEYFSETQRNKGNFPGRFSGRQFSNSRSEMNVSTLELGDSALYLCASSRRYPSGKETQYFGPGTRLLVL.

A few counts support this clone. This rearrangement joins TRBV5-1 to TRBJ1-1; D is unclear. Trimming stripped 4 bases from V and 4 bases from J, with 17 bases between. Germline loops: CDR1 SGHRS, CDR2 YFSETQ. The CDR3 is 15 amino acids. CDR3 loop: CASSPQPRGGTEAFF. In nucleotides, the CDR3 is TGCGCCAGCAGCCCACAGCCCCGGGGTGGCACTGAAGCTTTCTTT. The complete variable domain, with remaining parts taken from reference TRBV5-1 and TRBJ1-1, reads KAGVTQTPRYLIKTRGQQVTLSCSPISGHRSVSWYQQTPGQGLQFLFEYFSETQRNKGNFPGRFSGRQFSNSRSEMNVSTLELGDSALYLCASSPQPRGGTEAFFGQGTRLTVV.

Only one count was recorded for this clone. The V call is TRBV11-2, the J call TRBJ2-6; D remains ambiguous. This CDR3 is built from 14 residues. Trimming removed 1 base from V and 3 bases from J, with 4 bases in between. CDR1 and CDR2 from the germline V gene are SGHAT and FQNNGV. The CDR3 loop is CASSLGSGANVLTF. The CDR3 DNA reads TGTGCCAGCAGCTTAGGGAGTGGGGCCAACGTCCTGACTTTC.

The chain uses TRBV10-3 and TRBJ2-3; TRBD2 matches 11 bases. This CDR3 is built from 16 residues. With V trimmed by 2 bases and J by 2 bases, 3 bases remained unmatched. CDR1 is ENHRY and CDR2 is SYGVKD in the germline V gene. The chain's CDR3 is CAISETSGSFTDTQYF. The CDR3 DNA is TGTGCCATCAGTGAGACTAGCGGGAGTTTCACAGATACGCAGTATTTT.

This chain connects TRBV6-5 to TRBJ1-5; D ambiguous. The ends were cut back, 0 bases at V and 6 bases at J, with 6 bases in the middle. The germline V gene has CDR1 MNHEY and CDR2 SVGAGI. The CDR3 extends over 13 amino acids. The CDR3 region has the DNA TGTGCCAGCAGTTACTCGAGAGGTCAGCCCCAGCATTTT. It encodes CASSYSRGQPQHF.